Listed below are T cell receptor beta chains from one sample, sequenced in a study of blood T cells in healthy people across ages. Each CDR3 protein gets one entry after TCRdb re-called the 5' RACE reads with MiXCR. The table lists over 1.5 million distinct CDR3 sequences, 49% of them singletons. The sample consisted of blood. The receptors were sampled from a woman aged 40-49 years in good health. The CDR3 runs from the conserved cysteine through the conserved F or W. The D gene is left open where the match is weak. Rows give clone size only sometimes, using once, few, many, or a class for an expanded clone.

j_call	v_call	d_call	clone_size	cdr3_aa	cdr3_nt
TRBJ1-6	TRBV28	TRBD1	.	CASSLLGIGTGTSSYNSPLHF	TGTGCCAGCAGCCTATTGGGGATTGGGACAGGGACGAGCTCCTATAATTCACCCCTCCACTTT
TRBJ2-6	TRBV6-2/TRBV6-3	TRBD1	.	CASSSRQGAPEGANVLTF	TGTGCCAGCAGTTCCCGACAGGGGGCGCCGGAAGGGGCCAACGTCCTGACTTTC
TRBJ2-3	TRBV28	.	.	CASSPQANTQYF	TGTGCCAGCAGTCCGCAGGCAAATACGCAGTATTTT
TRBJ2-3	TRBV29-1	.	.	CSVAGGRTDTQYF	TGCAGCGTTGCAGGGGGGAGGACAGATACGCAGTATTTT
TRBJ2-3	TRBV29-1	.	.	CSSYSGTRGDTQYF	TGCAGCTCATACTCAGGGACAAGAGGAGATACGCAGTATTTT
TRBJ1-2	TRBV28	.	.	CASSLGRPHGYTF	TGTGCCAGCAGTCTGGGCAGGCCCCATGGCTACACCTTC
TRBJ1-2	TRBV28	.	.	CASSFRGHYYGYTF	TGTGCCAGCAGTTTCCGGGGGCACTACTATGGCTACACCTTC
TRBJ2-7	TRBV2	.	.	CASSVDLFYEQYF	TGTGCCAGCAGCGTTGACCTATTCTACGAGCAGTACTTC
TRBJ2-3	TRBV12-3/TRBV12-4	.	.	CASRINTDTQYF	TGTGCCAGCAGAATTAACACAGATACGCAGTATTTT
TRBJ1-2	TRBV4-3	TRBD1	.	CASSQDAETGRSFF	TGCGCCAGCAGCCAAGATGCTGAGACAGGGAGGTCGTTCTTC
TRBJ1-2	TRBV20-1	.	few	CSAIPGSGYTF	TGCAGTGCCATCCCGGGGAGTGGCTACACCTTC
TRBJ2-1	TRBV27	TRBD1	.	CASSSRAGQGNNEQFF	TGTGCCAGCAGTTCGCGCGCGGGACAGGGCAACAATGAGCAGTTCTTC
TRBJ2-1	TRBV7-2	TRBD2	many	CASSLGGLASYNEQFF	TGTGCCAGCAGCTTAGGGGGACTAGCCTCCTACAATGAGCAGTTCTTC
TRBJ2-7	TRBV20-1	.	.	CSARGAAREQYF	TGCAGTGCTAGAGGAGCGGCCCGGGAGCAGTACTTC
TRBJ2-7	TRBV20-1	TRBD2	.	CSVPDAGGLKHYNEQYF	TGCAGTGTTCCGGACGCGGGGGGGCTTAAACATTACAATGAGCAGTACTTC
TRBJ2-7	TRBV6-2/TRBV6-3	TRBD1	.	CASSYYTTGVYEQYF	TGTGCCAGCAGTTACTACACGACAGGGGTCTACGAGCAGTACTTC
TRBJ2-3	TRBV6-2/TRBV6-3	.	.	CASSYGLLTGLTDTQYF	TGTGCCAGCAGTTACGGCCTTCTAACGGGCCTCACAGATACGCAGTATTTT
TRBJ2-5	TRBV29-1	.	once	CSVALAQGETQYF	TGCAGCGTCGCCCTCGCACAGGGAGAGACCCAGTACTTC
TRBJ2-1	TRBV6-5	.	few	CASSPMVVGEQFF	TGTGCCAGCAGCCCGATGGTAGTAGGTGAGCAGTTCTTC
TRBJ2-1	TRBV4-3	TRBD2	few	CASSQDPTSGFRDEQFF	TGCGCCAGCAGCCAAGACCCAACTAGCGGTTTTAGGGATGAGCAGTTCTTC
TRBJ2-5	TRBV19	TRBD2	many	CASSIASGTSGLDQETQYF	TGTGCCAGTAGTATCGCTTCCGGGACTAGCGGTCTGGACCAAGAGACCCAGTACTTC
TRBJ2-3	TRBV6-5	TRBD2	.	CASSYSRASGGLSDTQYF	TGTGCCAGCAGTTACTCGAGAGCTAGCGGGGGTTTGTCAGATACGCAGTATTTT
TRBJ2-7	TRBV7-8	.	few	CASRDDQGYEQYF	TGTGCCAGCCGGGACGATCAGGGCTACGAGCAGTACTTC
TRBJ2-7	TRBV29-1	.	.	CSVEETGRFAEQYF	TGCAGCGTTGAAGAGACGGGACGTTTTGCCGAGCAGTACTTC
TRBJ1-2	TRBV7-2	.	few	CASSVGGTANYGYTF	TGTGCCAGCAGCGTAGGAGGGACGGCCAACTATGGCTACACCTTC
TRBJ2-5	TRBV29-1	TRBD1	few	CSVGDRVGETQYF	TGCAGCGTTGGGGACAGGGTTGGAGAGACCCAGTACTTC
TRBJ1-2	TRBV6-5	.	.	CASSYSKLIGYTF	TGTGCCAGCAGTTACTCGAAACTTATTGGCTACACCTTC
TRBJ2-2	TRBV2	.	.	CASSDGGGGKNTGELFF	TGTGCCAGCAGTGATGGAGGGGGGGGGAAGAACACCGGGGAGCTGTTTTTT